This T cell receptor beta chain emerged from a study of Graves' ophthalmopathy and Graves' hyperthyroidism. In the study overall: Before any treatment was given, at initial diagnosis, peripheral blood was collected.

This clonotype was recorded at least ten times. Antigen: not known. Study observations and caveats: Ophthalmopathy was separated from stable hyperthyroidism by a 13-signature model with roughly 91% sensitivity and over 75% specificity.

Scientists amplified the TCR beta CDR3 regions from RNA transcripts. After a first-round RT-PCR with HTBI primers, a second-round multiplex PCR was run. TCRdb reanalysed the multiplex PCR reads using MiXCR and keeps one entry per CDR3 protein. The sample carries some 360,000 distinct CDR3 sequences, about a sixth recorded once. This CDR3 comprises 13 residues. V shed 2 bases and J shed 5 bases, with 12 bases lying between them. Germline assignment: CDR1 SQVTM and CDR2 ANQGSEA. Absence of ophthalmopathy within 18 months of follow-up defined stable hyperthyroidism. Isolation of PBMCs was performed using 9 to 10 ml of fresh peripheral blood.

This clonotype was obtained from an adult woman with stable Graves' hyperthyroidism. The V and J genes are TRBV29-1 and TRBJ2-5; D may be TRBD1 (6 bases). Sequenced sample: peripheral blood. The CDR3: CSVERQGRETQYF. The CDR3 nucleotides read TGCAGCGTTGAAAGGCAGGGGCGGGAGACCCAGTACTTC.